This TCR beta chain comes out of a study of blood T cell repertoires in COVID-19 (dated by TCRdb to the early 2020s). About the investigation overall: The collaborator samples originated in the United States, Italy and Spain and spanned the acute and convalescent phases of COVID-19. HLA class I and class II types, where available, came from metadata supplied by the sample provider rather than from assay-based typing. The repertoires were released in a freely available public database intended as a resource for research on the immune response to SARS-CoV-2. Samples came from the ongoing ImmuneRACE study (first 160 participants) plus 1,254 subjects from 6 global collaborators. The prospective study material was composed of cDNA or gDNA derived from T cells, B-cell-depleted T cells, or PBMCs. Deeply sampled blood TCRbeta repertoires from subjects exposed to, actively infected with, or recovered from COVID-19 were included in the dataset. Sample metadata almost always included a de-identified subject ID, COVID-19 status, age in years and sex.

What the research found in general, with its limitations: The quantity of clinical and demographic metadata differed by source and by participant and was supplied without curation.

The cysteine opens and the phenylalanine closes a CDR3 of 11 amino acids. Just CDR3 DNA is preserved here, 33 bases in frame from base 1. CDR1 is given as ENHRY and CDR2 as SYGVKD, both from the germline V gene. The junction carries 8 bases between V and J, which are trimmed by 7 bases and 8 bases respectively. TCRbeta CDR3 regions were amplified from genomic DNA using the immunoSEQ Assay, a bias-controlled multiplex PCR. The study's own analysis went as follows. Within the assay, amplification of reference gene primers was used to estimate how many nucleated cells each sample contained. To quantify the absolute abundance of each unique TCRbeta CDR3 rearrangement, sequence reads were collapsed and filtered. For each sample, productive Simpson clonality was calculated as the square root of Simpson's diversity index over productive rearrangements. This immuneACCESS table, as held by TCRdb, lists in-frame sequences with V and J called but not all clones. Of the missing ones, under half trace to an unresolved V gene in checked studies; the others have no known cause. V and J calls and clone size follow that table, whereas D and trimming were derived from the DNA. The table for this sample lists 140,000 or so clones; more than 75% of them were counted only once. The ten largest make up roughly 4.5% of the sample.

Whole blood was collected in K2EDTA tubes by collaborating institutions according to the institutions' own protocols. For TCRbeta analysis, collaborator samples were shipped as frozen whole blood, as isolated PBMCs, or as DNA extracted from either sample type. Of note for this clone: Its antigen target is currently unknown. Per-nucleotide qualities are absent, and no much larger clonotype sits a single base away.

The sequence is built from TRBV10-3 and TRBJ2-2; no D gene call is confident. The receptor was isolated from a human donor in a cohort sampled during active COVID-19. Sequencing was carried out using peripheral blood. The CDR3 protein sequence reads: CAINPGGELFF. The DNA reads TGTGCCATCAACCCAGGAGGGGAGCTGTTTTTT.